This T cell receptor beta chain was found in a study of shared clonotypes between healthy human individuals. Study-wide findings and caveats: Naive subsets usually exceeded memory subsets in estimated richness.

CD8 cells regarded as naive lacked CD45RO, were positively chosen for CCR7, and omitted terminally differentiated effector memory CD45RA+ cells. V shed 3 bases, J shed 4 bases, and the junction held 2 bases outside the gene matches. The CDR3 has 14 residues. CDR1 is LNHDA, CDR2 SQIVND, per germline (reference sequence). Concerning this clone: Antigen specificity is unknown. The sample carries other DNA sequences with the same CDR3.

TCRdb keeps only in-frame clones here, not all; method: immunoSEQ multiplex PCR. The repertoire has hundreds of thousands of clones, 90% to 95% of them found once; the top ten carry nearly 25%. Sequencing used naive CD8+ T cells sorted from blood. The receptor's source is a man aged 25 to 40 in good health. The chain employs TRBV19 and TRBJ2-7; TRBD1 matches at 11 bases. CDR3 in amino acids: CASSMGTGGYEQYF. CDR3 in DNA: TGTGCCAGTAGTATGGGGACAGGGGGATACGAGCAGTACTTC.